Below are 13 T cell receptor beta chains sequenced from a single sample in a study of blood T cell repertoires in COVID-19. The repertoire was sequenced with immunoSEQ multiplex PCR; TCRdb's copy has only in-frame clones and lacks some. The top ten hold roughly 3.9% of the sample, which has approximately 380,000 clones, 85% seen once. The sample consisted of peripheral blood. The receptors here all came from a woman aged 18-29 years with acute or convalescent COVID-19.

The chain is built from TRBV30 and TRBJ1-1, with 9 bases identical to TRBD1. The CDR3 extends over 15 amino acids. J gave up 8 bases and V 0 bases, and 10 bases lay outside the gene matches. CDR1 and CDR2 from the germline V gene are GTSNPN and SVGIG (reference sequence). CDR3 sequence (DNA): TGTGCCTGGAGTGTACAACTGGGACAGGGAACCGAAGCTTTCTTT. It encodes CAWSVQLGQGTEAFF.

This chain joins TRBV19 and TRBJ1-4; possibly TRBD1 for D (6 bases). This CDR3 spans 17 amino acids. The V end lost 4 bases, the J end lost 8 bases, and 23 bases lay between the germline ends. CDR1 LNHDA and CDR2 SQIVND come from the germline V gene (reference sequence). CDR3 sequence reads: CASSTIARKGGWEKLFF. CDR3 in DNA: TGTGCCAGTAGTACGATCGCGAGAAAAGGGGGTTGGGAAAAACTGTTTTTT.

The rearrangement joins TRBV7-3 to TRBJ1-1; D is perhaps TRBD1 (6 bases). This CDR3 contains 13 residues. V shed 5 bases and J shed 1 base, with 8 bases lying between them. Germline loops: CDR1 SGHTA, CDR2 FQGTGA. The CDR3 DNA sequence: TGTGCCAGCAGCACACAGGGGAACACTGAAGCTTTCTTT. This codes for CASSTQGNTEAFF.

This sequence joins TRBV10-2 and TRBJ2-1, with D perhaps TRBD1 (6 bases). The CDR3 extends over 13 amino acids. Trimming took off 7 bases at V and 1 base at J, with 8 bases between the two ends. CDR1 and CDR2 from the germline V gene are WSHSY and SAAADI. This CDR3 reads CASKDSSYNEQFF. The CDR3, as DNA: TGCGCCAGCAAGGACAGTTCCTACAATGAGCAGTTCTTC.

Of note for this clone: The sample contains more than one DNA sequence encoding this CDR3. The gene calls are TRBV27 and TRBJ2-7; a possible D gene is TRBD2 (5 bases). This CDR3 spans 14 amino acids. CDR1 MNHEY and CDR2 SMNVEV come from the germline V gene (reference sequence). The V end was cut by 2 bases, the J end by 2 bases, with 10 bases between. This CDR3 reads CASSLRTGTYEQYF. CDR3 DNA: TGTGCCAGCAGTTTAAGAACGGGAACCTACGAGCAGTACTTC.

This clone was counted once. The J gene is TRBJ2-1, the V gene TRBV12-3 or TRBV12-4; D not certain. V was shortened by 8 bases and J by 2 bases, with 10 bases between the two germline ends. The CDR3 sequence is 13 residues long. CDR3 region: CASLYGAYNEQFF. CDR3 nucleotides: TGTGCCAGCTTATACGGAGCCTACAATGAGCAGTTCTTC.

This chain joins TRBV5-6 and TRBJ1-2; 9 bases map to TRBD1. Trimming took 4 bases from V and 4 from J; bases not matched to a gene: 5. Germline CDR1 and CDR2: SGHDT and YYEEEE. There are 14 residues in the CDR3. In nucleotides, the CDR3 is TGTGCCAGCAGCCTTACAGGGGGCGGCTATGGCTACACCTTC. It codes for CASSLTGGGYGYTF.

On this clone itself: The identical CDR3 is also encoded by other nucleotide sequences in the sample. The rearrangement uses TRBV9 and TRBJ2-5; the match to TRBD1 covers 9 bases. In germline, CDR1 is SGDLS, CDR2 YYNGEE. The CDR3 length is 15 residues. V trimming: 0 bases; J trimming: 2 bases; junction bases outside the gene matches: 2. The DNA of the CDR3 is TGTGCCAGCAGCGTAGTGGGGACAGGGCAAGAGACCCAGTACTTC. Residues: CASSVVGTGQETQYF.

The chain links TRBV4-1 to TRBJ2-1; D possibly corresponds to TRBD2 (6 bases). The CDR3 extends over 14 amino acids. The germline V and J ends were trimmed by 5 bases and 5 bases, with 13 bases remaining between them. Germline CDR1 is MGHRA and CDR2 is YSYEKL. For the CDR3, the DNA is TGCGCCAGCAGCAAGGACTATTACAACAATGAGCAGTTCTTC. This sequence encodes CASSKDYYNNEQFF.

The CDR3 loop is CASSPAGKTGGVTTF. Written as DNA, the CDR3 is TGTGCCAGCTCACCAGCGGGCAAAACAGGGGGCGTGACGACCTTC. This chain uses TRBV18 with TRBJ1-2, with 9 bases identical to TRBD1. CDR1 and CDR2 from the germline V gene are KGHSH and LQKENI. J lost 14 bases, V lost 2 bases, and 15 bases had no gene match. This CDR3 is built from 15 residues.

This clone occurred many times. This rearrangement joins TRBV27 to TRBJ2-7, with 12 positions matching TRBD2. CDR3 size: 16 residues. Germline CDR1 is MNHEY and CDR2 is SMNVEV (reference sequence). V trimming: 2 bases; J trimming: 3 bases; junction bases outside the gene matches: 5. This CDR3 is CASSLALAGGLYEQYF. CDR3 DNA: TGTGCCAGCAGTTTAGCCCTAGCGGGAGGGCTCTACGAGCAGTACTTC.

This chain uses TRBV27 with TRBJ1-2; D is perhaps TRBD1 (6 bases). The CDR3 spans 15 residues. The germline gives CDR1 MNHEY, CDR2 SMNVEV (reference sequence). The V end was cut by 2 bases, the J end by 4 bases, with 14 bases between. CDR3: CASSLTNSDSYGYTF. The CDR3 nucleotides are TGTGCCAGCAGTTTAACAAACTCGGACAGCTATGGCTACACCTTC.

This sequence joins TRBV7-8 and TRBJ1-1; TRBD1 aligns across 12 bases. After removal of 5 bases from V and 11 bases from J, the junction contained 15 bases not matched to a gene. Per germline, CDR1 SGHVS and CDR2 FQNEAQ. CDR3 length: 16 amino acids. The CDR3 spells CASSPYSGTGGLGAFF. Written as DNA, the CDR3 is TGTGCCAGCAGCCCCTATTCCGGGACAGGGGGCTTGGGGGCTTTCTTT.